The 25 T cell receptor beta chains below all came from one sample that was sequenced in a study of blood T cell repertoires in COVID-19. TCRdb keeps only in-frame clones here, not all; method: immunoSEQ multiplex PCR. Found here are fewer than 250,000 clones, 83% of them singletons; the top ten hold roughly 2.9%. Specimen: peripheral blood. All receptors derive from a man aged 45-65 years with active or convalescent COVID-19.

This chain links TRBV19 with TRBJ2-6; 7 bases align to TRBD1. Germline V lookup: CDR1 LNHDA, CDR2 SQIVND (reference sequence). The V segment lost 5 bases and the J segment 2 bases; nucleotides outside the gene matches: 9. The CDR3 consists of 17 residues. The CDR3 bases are TGTGCCAGTAGTCCGACAGGGCCCACCCCTGGGGCCAACGTCCTGACTTTC. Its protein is CASSPTGPTPGANVLTF. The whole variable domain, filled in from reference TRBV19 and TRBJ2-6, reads DGGITQSPKYLFRKEGQNVTLSCEQNLNHDAMYWYRQDPGQGLRLIYYSQIVNDFQKGDIAEGYSVSREKKESFPLTVTSAQKNPTAFYLCASSPTGPTPGANVLTFGAGSRLTVL.

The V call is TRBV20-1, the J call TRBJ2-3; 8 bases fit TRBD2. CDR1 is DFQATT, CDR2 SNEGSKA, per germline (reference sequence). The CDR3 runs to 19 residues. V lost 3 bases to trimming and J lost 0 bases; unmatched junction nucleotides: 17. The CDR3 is CSASDSGLAGITSTDTQYF. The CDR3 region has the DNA TGCAGTGCTAGTGACTCCGGGCTAGCGGGTATCACCAGCACAGATACGCAGTATTTT.

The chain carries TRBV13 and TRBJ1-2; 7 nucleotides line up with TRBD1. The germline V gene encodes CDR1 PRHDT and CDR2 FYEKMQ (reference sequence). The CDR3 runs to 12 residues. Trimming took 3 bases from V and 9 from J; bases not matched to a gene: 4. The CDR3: CASSLGTVRYTF. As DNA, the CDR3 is TGTGCCAGCAGCTTGGGGACAGTGCGCTACACCTTC.

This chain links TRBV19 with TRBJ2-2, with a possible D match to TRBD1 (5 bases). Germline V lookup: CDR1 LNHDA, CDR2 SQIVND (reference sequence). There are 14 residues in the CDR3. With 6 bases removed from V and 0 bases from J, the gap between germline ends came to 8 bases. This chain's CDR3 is CASRDSANTGELFF. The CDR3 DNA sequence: TGTGCCAGTAGAGACAGCGCGAACACCGGGGAGCTGTTTTTT.

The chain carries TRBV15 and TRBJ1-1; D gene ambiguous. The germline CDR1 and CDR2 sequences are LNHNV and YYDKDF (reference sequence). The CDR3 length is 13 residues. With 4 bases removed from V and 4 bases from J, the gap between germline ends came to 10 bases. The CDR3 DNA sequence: TGTGCCACCAGCAACCCTCGGGGCACTGAAGCTTTCTTT. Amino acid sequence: CATSNPRGTEAFF. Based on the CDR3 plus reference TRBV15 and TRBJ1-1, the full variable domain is DAMVIQNPRYQVTQFGKPVTLSCSQTLNHNVMYWYQQKSSQAPKLLFHYYDKDFNNEADTPDNFQSRRPNTSFCFLDIRSPGLGDTAMYLCATSNPRGTEAFFGQGTRLTVV.

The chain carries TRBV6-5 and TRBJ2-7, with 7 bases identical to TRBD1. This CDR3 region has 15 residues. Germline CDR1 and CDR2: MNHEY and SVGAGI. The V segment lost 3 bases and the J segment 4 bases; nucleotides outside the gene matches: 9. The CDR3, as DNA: TGTGCCAGCAGTTATTCGACAGGGCCAACTTACGAGCAGTACTTC. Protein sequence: CASSYSTGPTYEQYF.

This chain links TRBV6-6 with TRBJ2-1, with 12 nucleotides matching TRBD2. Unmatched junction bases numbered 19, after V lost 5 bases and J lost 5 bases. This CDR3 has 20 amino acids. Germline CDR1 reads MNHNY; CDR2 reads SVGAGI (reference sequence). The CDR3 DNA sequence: TGTGCCAGCAGTCGAAGAGCTGGAAGCGGACTAGCGGGACTCCACAATGAGCAGTTCTTC. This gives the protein CASSRRAGSGLAGLHNEQFF.

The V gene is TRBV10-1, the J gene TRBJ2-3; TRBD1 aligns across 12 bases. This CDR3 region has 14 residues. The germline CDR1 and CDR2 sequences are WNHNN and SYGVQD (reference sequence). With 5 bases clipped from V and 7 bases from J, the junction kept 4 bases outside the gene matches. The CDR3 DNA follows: TGCGCCAGCAGTCCGGGACAGGGGGCTTATACGCAGTATTTT. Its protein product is CASSPGQGAYTQYF.

The CDR3 DNA follows: TGTGCCAGCAGCTTAGTAGGGACTAGCCCCTACGAGCAGTACTTC. Amino acids: CASSLVGTSPYEQYF. The chain recombines TRBV7-6 with TRBJ2-7; 9 bases are a match to TRBD2. CDR1 and CDR2 from the germline V gene are SGHVS and FNYEAQ. This CDR3 is built from 15 residues. The V gene end was trimmed by 1 base and the J gene end by 2 bases; junction bases not matched to a gene: 3.

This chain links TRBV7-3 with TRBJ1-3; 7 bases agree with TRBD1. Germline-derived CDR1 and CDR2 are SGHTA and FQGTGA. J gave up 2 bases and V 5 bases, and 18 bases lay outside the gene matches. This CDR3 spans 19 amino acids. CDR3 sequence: CASSLIYRLQGRTGNTIYF. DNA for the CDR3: TGTGCCAGCAGCCTTATTTACAGATTACAGGGGAGGACTGGAAACACCATATATTTT.

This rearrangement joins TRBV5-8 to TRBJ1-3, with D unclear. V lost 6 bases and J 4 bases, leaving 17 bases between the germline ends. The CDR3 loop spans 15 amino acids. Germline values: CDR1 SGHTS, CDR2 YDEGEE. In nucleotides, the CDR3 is TGTGCCAGCAACCTGGCGGCCTTCAAGGGAAACACCATATATTTT. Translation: CASNLAAFKGNTIYF.

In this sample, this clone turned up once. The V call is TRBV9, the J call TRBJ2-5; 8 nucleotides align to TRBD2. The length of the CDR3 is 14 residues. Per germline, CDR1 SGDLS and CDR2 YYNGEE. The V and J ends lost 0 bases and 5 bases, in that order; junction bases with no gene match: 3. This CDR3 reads CASSVASSGETQYF. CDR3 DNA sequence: TGTGCCAGCAGCGTAGCTTCTAGCGGGGAGACCCAGTACTTC.

The CDR3 loop is CASSWQGNYEQYF. The CDR3 DNA reads TGTGCCAGCTCTTGGCAGGGAAACTACGAGCAGTACTTC. This chain joins TRBV18 and TRBJ2-7; D may be TRBD1 (5 bases). V dropped 6 bases and J dropped 3 bases, with 12 bases sitting between them. The CDR3 covers 13 residues. Germline V gene data show CDR1 as KGHSH and CDR2 as LQKENI.

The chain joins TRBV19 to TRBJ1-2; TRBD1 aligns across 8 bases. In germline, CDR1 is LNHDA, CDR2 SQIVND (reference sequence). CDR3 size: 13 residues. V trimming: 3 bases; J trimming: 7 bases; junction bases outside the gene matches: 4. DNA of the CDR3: TGTGCCAGTAGTATGCAGGGGGCGGTTGGCTACACCTTC. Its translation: CASSMQGAVGYTF.

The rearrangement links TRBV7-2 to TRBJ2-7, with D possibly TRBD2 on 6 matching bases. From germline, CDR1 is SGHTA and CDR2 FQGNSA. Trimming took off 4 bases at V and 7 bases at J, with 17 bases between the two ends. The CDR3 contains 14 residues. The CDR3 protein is CASSSSRPAGEQYF. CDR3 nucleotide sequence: TGTGCCAGCAGCTCTAGCCGTCCCGCGGGGGAGCAGTACTTC.

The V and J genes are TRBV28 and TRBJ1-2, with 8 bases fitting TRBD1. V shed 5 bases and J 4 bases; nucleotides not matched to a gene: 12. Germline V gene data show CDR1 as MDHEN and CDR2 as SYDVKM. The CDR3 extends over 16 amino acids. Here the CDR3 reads CASSTPGQGTGYGYTF. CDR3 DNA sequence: TGTGCCAGCAGTACCCCCGGACAGGGTACAGGCTATGGCTACACCTTC.

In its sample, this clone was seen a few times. The CDR3 nucleotides read TGTGCCAGCAGCCGAGAAGCCGGGGAGCTGTTTTTT. This codes for CASSREAGELFF. V is TRBV7-3 and J is TRBJ2-2, with D hard to call. The CDR3 is 12 residues long. The V end lost 5 bases, the J end lost 6 bases, and 7 bases lay between the germline ends. CDR1 is SGHTA, CDR2 FQGTGA, per germline.

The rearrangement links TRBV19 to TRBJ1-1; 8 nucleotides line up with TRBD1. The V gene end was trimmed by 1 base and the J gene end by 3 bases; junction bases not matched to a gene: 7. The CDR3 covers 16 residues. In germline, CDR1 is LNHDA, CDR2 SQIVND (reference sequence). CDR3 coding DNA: TGTGCCAGTAGTATAGGGACAGGGACGACGTACACTGAAGCTTTCTTT. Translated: CASSIGTGTTYTEAFF.

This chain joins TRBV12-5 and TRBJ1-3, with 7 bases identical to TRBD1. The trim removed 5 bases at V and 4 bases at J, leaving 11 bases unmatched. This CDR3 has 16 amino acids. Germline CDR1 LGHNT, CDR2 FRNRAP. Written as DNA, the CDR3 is TGTGCTAGTGGTATACGACAGGGTCGGTCGGGAAACACCATATATTTT. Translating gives CASGIRQGRSGNTIYF.

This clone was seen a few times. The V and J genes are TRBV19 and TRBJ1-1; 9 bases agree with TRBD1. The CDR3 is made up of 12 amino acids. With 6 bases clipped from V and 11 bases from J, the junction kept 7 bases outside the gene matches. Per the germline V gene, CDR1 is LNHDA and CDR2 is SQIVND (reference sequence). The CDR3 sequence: CASSRDRETAFF. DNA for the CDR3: TGTGCCAGTAGCCGGGACAGGGAGACGGCTTTCTTT.

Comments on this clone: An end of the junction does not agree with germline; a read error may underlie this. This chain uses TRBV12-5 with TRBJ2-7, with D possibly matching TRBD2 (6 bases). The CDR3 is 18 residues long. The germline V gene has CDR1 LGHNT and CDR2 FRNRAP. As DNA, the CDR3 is TGTGCTTGTGGTGGGGGGTCTTGCGGGGTCCGAGACCCCTACGAGCAGTACTTC. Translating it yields CACGGGSCGVRDPYEQYF.

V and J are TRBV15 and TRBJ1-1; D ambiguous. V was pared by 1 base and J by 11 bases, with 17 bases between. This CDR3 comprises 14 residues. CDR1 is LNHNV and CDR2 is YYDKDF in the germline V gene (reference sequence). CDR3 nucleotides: TGTGCCACCAGCAGAGGGATGACCCAGATCGGGGCTTTCTTT. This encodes CATSRGMTQIGAFF.

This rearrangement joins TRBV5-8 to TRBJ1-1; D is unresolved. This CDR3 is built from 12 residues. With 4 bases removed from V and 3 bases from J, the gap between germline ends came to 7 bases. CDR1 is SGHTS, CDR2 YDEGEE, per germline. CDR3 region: CASSTSDTEAFF. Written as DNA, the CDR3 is TGTGCCAGCAGCACTTCGGACACTGAAGCTTTCTTT. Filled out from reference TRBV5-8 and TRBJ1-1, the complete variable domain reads EAGVTQSPTHLIKTRGQQATLRCSPISGHTSVYWYQQALGLGLQFLLWYDEGEERNRGNFPPRFSGRQFPNYSSELNVNALELEDSALYLCASSTSDTEAFFGQGTRLTVV.

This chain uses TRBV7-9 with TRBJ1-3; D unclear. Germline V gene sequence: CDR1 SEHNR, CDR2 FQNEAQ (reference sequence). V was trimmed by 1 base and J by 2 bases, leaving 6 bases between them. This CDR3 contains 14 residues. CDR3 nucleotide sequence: TGTGCCAGCAGCTTAGACCCTACTGGAAACACCATATATTTT. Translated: CASSLDPTGNTIYF.

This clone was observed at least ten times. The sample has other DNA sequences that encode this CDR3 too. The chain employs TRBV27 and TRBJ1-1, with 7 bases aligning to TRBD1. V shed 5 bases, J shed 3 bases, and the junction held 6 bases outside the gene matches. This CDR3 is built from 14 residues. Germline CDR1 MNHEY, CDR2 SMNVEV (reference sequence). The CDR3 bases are TGTGCCAGCAGTCTACAGGGGAGGCACACTGAAGCTTTCTTT. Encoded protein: CASSLQGRHTEAFF.